This TCR beta chain was profiled in a study of shared clonotypes between healthy human individuals. Clones were read by immunoSEQ multiplex PCR, and TCRdb kept only the in-frame ones, dropping some. The sample lists approximately 980,000 clones; over 60% were seen once. This CDR3 spans 13 amino acids. Germline CDR1 reads GTSNPN; CDR2 reads SVGIG (reference sequence). Germline trimming cut 8 bases from V and 8 bases from J; bases unmatched to any gene: 13. The TCR originated in a young man in good health. Specimen: memory CD4+ T cells sorted from blood. Subset meaning: CD45RA-negative fraction. The chain uses TRBV30 and TRBJ1-2, with TRBD1 identical over 8 bases. The CDR3, as DNA: TGTGCCGGATCACTCGACAGGGGTGAGGGCTACACCTTC. As protein: CAGSLDRGEGYTF. The complete variable domain, with remaining parts taken from reference TRBV30 and TRBJ1-2, reads SQTIHQWPATLVQPVGSPLSLECTVEGTSNPNLYWYRQAAGRGLQLLFYSVGIGQISSEVPQNLSASRPQDRQFILSSKKLLLSDSGFYLCAGSLDRGEGYTFGSGTRLTVV.